Listed here is a single TCR beta chain. The data were obtained in a study of cytomegalovirus exposure and HLA in healthy donors. Sequencing used immunoSEQ multiplex PCR; TCRdb keeps in-frame clones, though not all of them. The sample contains a few hundred thousand clones, 90% of which appear only once. Germline loops: CDR1 LGHNA, CDR2 YSLEER. Trimming took 0 bases from V and 7 from J; bases not matched to a gene: 7. The CDR3 spans 15 residues. The source material was PBMCs. The chain carries TRBV4-3 and TRBJ1-2; 8 bases align to TRBD1. This sequence originates from a young woman in good health and CMV-seronegative. The CDR3 region is CASSQDSGGKRGYTF. The CDR3 DNA sequence: TGCGCCAGCAGCCAAGATTCAGGGGGCAAGCGTGGCTACACCTTC.